The 32 T cell receptor beta chains listed next were all sequenced from one sample in a study of regulatory T cells in long-lasting Graves disease. To make TCR beta libraries, researchers used iRepertoire HTBI primers and Arm-PCR of CDR3 regions. TCRdb recomputed calls from the multiplex PCR reads with MiXCR, one row per CDR3 protein. The sample consists of roughly 450,000 distinct CDR3 sequences, 20% to 25% of them appearing once. Time point here: persistent/refractory GD, antithyroid drugs over 5 years with positive TRAb. From RNA extracted from PBMCs, the TCR library was made. The starting material was peripheral blood mononuclear cells (PBMCs), obtained when the disease was refractory, from a patient treated with antithyroid drugs. The receptors originated from a female donor with Graves disease.

At least ten counts were recorded for this clonotype. The V call is TRBV28, the J call TRBJ1-1; perhaps TRBD1 as D (5 bases). V shed 7 bases and J shed 7 bases, with 16 bases lying between them. The CDR3 has 13 residues. CDR1 and CDR2 from the germline V gene are MDHEN and SYDVKM. This CDR3 reads CASTLLGAVEAFF. DNA for the CDR3: TGTGCCAGCACCCTACTAGGGGCTGTTGAAGCTTTCTTT.

This clonotype was observed a few times. The J gene is TRBJ2-3, the V gene TRBV11-2, with TRBD2 matching 12 bases. V shed 5 bases, J shed 2 bases, and the junction held 5 bases outside the gene matches. CDR1 is SGHAT, CDR2 FQNNGV, per germline. The CDR3 extends over 16 amino acids. The CDR3 bases are TGTGCCAGCAGCCAGACTAGCGGGAGTTTCACAGATACGCAGTATTTT. Translating it yields CASSQTSGSFTDTQYF.

This chain uses TRBV12-3 or TRBV12-4 with TRBJ2-3, with a tentative D call TRBD2 (5 bases). V was pared by 4 bases and J by 4 bases, with 15 bases between. The CDR3 extends over 15 amino acids. The CDR3 coding sequence is TGTGCCAGCAGTTACCTTGCTAGCTCTCCAGATACGCAGTATTTT. Encoded protein: CASSYLASSPDTQYF.

There are many counts of this clonotype. The CDR3 DNA is TGTGCCAGCAGCCCCCCTGGAAGCGCTGGCGAGCAGTACTTC. Its translation is CASSPPGSAGEQYF. The J gene is TRBJ2-7, the V gene TRBV28, with D hard to call. CDR3 size: 14 residues. CDR1 and CDR2 from the germline V gene are MDHEN and SYDVKM. V lost 6 bases and J 6 bases, leaving 18 bases between the germline ends.

This clonotype occurred a few times. This rearrangement joins TRBV12-5 to TRBJ2-7; 12 bases fit TRBD2. Per germline, CDR1 LGHNT and CDR2 FRNRAP. Trimming at V came to 0 bases and at J to 4 bases, leaving 7 bases not matched to a gene. The CDR3 has 17 amino acids. CDR3 in DNA: TGTGCTAGTGGTTTGGTACTAGCGGGAGGACAGATTTACGAGCAGTACTTC. Protein sequence: CASGLVLAGGQIYEQYF.

The table lists this clonotype with many counts. V gene TRBV28 combines with J gene TRBJ2-7, with D tentatively TRBD1 or TRBD2 (5 bases each). The CDR3 loop spans 13 amino acids. V lost 6 bases to trimming and J lost 5 bases, with 14 bases between them. Germline CDR1 and CDR2: MDHEN and SYDVKM. CDR3 amino acids: CASSGQRGHEQYF. In DNA form, the CDR3 reads TGTGCCAGCAGCGGCCAAAGGGGACACGAGCAGTACTTC.

Points on this clonotype: This may be a read error: a much more frequent sequence differs by one nucleotide. The CDR3 DNA follows: TGTGCCAGCAGTTACCCGGGGACAGGGGCGCTTATGAACACTGAAGCTTTCTTT. Its translation is CASSYPGTGALMNTEAFF. The chain recombines TRBV6-9 with TRBJ1-1; TRBD1 matches at 10 bases. The CDR3 loop spans 18 amino acids. J gave up 0 bases and V 3 bases, and 10 bases lay outside the gene matches. Germline V lookup: CDR1 MNHGY, CDR2 SVAAGI.

The chain couples TRBV10-3 to TRBJ2-7; the D call may be TRBD1 or TRBD2 (5 bases each). CDR3 length: 12 amino acids. V gave up 2 bases and J gave up 7 bases, with 9 bases separating them. Germline values: CDR1 ENHRY, CDR2 SYGVKD. CDR3 coding DNA: TGTGCCATCAGTGAGGACAGAGGGGAGCAGTACTTC. Translated, it gives CAISEDRGEQYF.

The V and J genes are TRBV20-1 and TRBJ2-5; 13 bases align to TRBD2. After removal of 2 bases from V and 2 bases from J, the junction contained 11 bases not matched to a gene. Germline assignment: CDR1 DFQATT and CDR2 SNEGSKA (reference sequence). The length of the CDR3 is 18 residues. The CDR3 sequence is CSARTPGLAGPRQETQYF. As DNA, the CDR3 is TGCAGTGCTAGAACTCCGGGACTAGCGGGACCGAGACAAGAGACCCAGTACTTC.

This clonotype was seen more than once but under ten times. The gene calls are TRBV20-1 and TRBJ2-7; TRBD2 might be the D (6 bases). CDR3 length: 14 amino acids. V was trimmed by 0 bases and J by 1 base, leaving 10 bases between them. The germline V gene encodes CDR1 DFQATT and CDR2 SNEGSKA (reference sequence). The CDR3 here is CSARDYRESYEQYF. The CDR3 DNA reads TGCAGTGCTAGAGATTATCGGGAGTCCTACGAGCAGTACTTC.

This clonotype showed up many times. V usage is TRBV28 and J usage is TRBJ2-7, with 8 positions matching TRBD2. V shed 3 bases and J 3 bases; nucleotides not matched to a gene: 4. CDR1 is MDHEN and CDR2 is SYDVKM in the germline V gene. This CDR3 spans 14 amino acids. CDR3 protein: CASSFPSGFYEQYF. The CDR3 DNA reads TGTGCCAGCAGTTTTCCTAGCGGGTTCTACGAGCAGTACTTC.

This clonotype was detected a few times. This sequence joins TRBV5-1 and TRBJ2-1; 8 bases match TRBD1. The CDR3 contains 16 residues. Germline loops: CDR1 SGHRS, CDR2 YFSETQ. After removal of 5 bases from V and 7 bases from J, the junction contained 14 bases not matched to a gene. The CDR3 region has the DNA TGCGCCAGCAGTTCTAAGGACAGGGACGGTGGAAATGAGCAGTTCTTC. It yields the protein CASSSKDRDGGNEQFF.

This chain links TRBV4-2 with TRBJ2-7; D may be TRBD1 or TRBD2 (5 bases each). Germline CDR1 reads LGHNA; CDR2 reads YNFKEQ. The V end was cut by 3 bases, the J end by 0 bases, with 18 bases between. This CDR3 region has 17 residues. CDR3 nucleotides: TGTGCCAGCAGCCACATTAGTACAGGACTGAGCTCCTACGAGCAGTACTTC. Its protein is CASSHISTGLSSYEQYF.

J is TRBJ2-7 and V is TRBV11-2; 7 bases are shared with TRBD1. V was pared by 5 bases and J by 2 bases, with 12 bases of the junction left unmatched. This CDR3 is built from 16 residues. CDR1 and CDR2 from the germline V gene are SGHAT and FQNNGV. The CDR3 is CASSPISRGQTYEQYF. The CDR3, as DNA: TGTGCCAGCAGCCCAATTTCTAGGGGGCAGACCTACGAGCAGTACTTC. The full variable domain, rest sourced from reference TRBV11-2 and TRBJ2-7, is EAGVAQSPRYKIIEKRQSVAFWCNPISGHATLYWYQQILGQGPKLLIQFQNNGVVDDSQLPKDRFSAERLKGVDSTLKIQPAKLEDSAVYLCASSPISRGQTYEQYFGPGTRLTVT.

The rearrangement links TRBV7-2 to TRBJ2-3, with a weak D call TRBD2 (5 bases). The CDR3 totals 16 residues. Trimming left V 3 bases short and J 4 bases short, with 17 bases between. Germline V CDR1 and CDR2: SGHTA, FQGNSA. The CDR3 nucleotides read TGTGCCAGCAGCTTTTACTCTGTAGGGAGAGCAGATACGCAGTATTTT. It yields the protein CASSFYSVGRADTQYF. Combining the CDR3 with reference TRBV7-2 and TRBJ2-3 gives the whole variable domain GAGVSQSPSNKVTEKGKDVELRCDPISGHTALYWYRQSLGQGLEFLIYFQGNSAPDKSGLPSDRFSAERTGGSVSTLTIQRTQQEDSAVYLCASSFYSVGRADTQYFGPGTRLTVL.

This clonotype was recorded at least ten times. The gene calls are TRBV7-8 and TRBJ2-2, with 15 bases fitting TRBD2. This CDR3 is 19 amino acids long. J was trimmed by 5 bases and V by 2 bases; bases with no gene match: 9. CDR1 is SGHVS, CDR2 FQNEAQ, per germline. The DNA of the CDR3 is TGTGCCAGCAGCTTAAAGGGACTAGCGGGAGGTCAAGGAACCGGGGAGCTGTTTTTT. Amino acid sequence: CASSLKGLAGGQGTGELFF.

This clonotype was seen repeatedly, ten times or more. J is TRBJ2-2 and V is TRBV10-2, with 7 bases lining up with TRBD2. Germline CDR1 is WSHSY and CDR2 is SAAADI. The CDR3 length is 14 residues. The CDR3, as DNA: TGCGCGATACGACCGGGACTACATACCGGGGAGCTGTTTTTT. Protein sequence: CAIRPGLHTGELFF.

In its sample, this clonotype was seen many times. This sequence joins TRBV6-1 and TRBJ2-5; D not certain. The V end was cut by 7 bases, the J end by 9 bases, with 12 bases between. This CDR3 has 11 residues. Germline-derived CDR1 and CDR2 are MNHNS and SASEGT. CDR3 sequence: CASIYGNSQYF. CDR3 in DNA: TGTGCCAGCATCTACGGCAACTCCCAGTACTTC.

This clonotype occurred a few times. The gene calls are TRBV29-1 and TRBJ1-1; D possibly corresponds to TRBD1 (6 bases). Trimming pared 6 bases from V and 2 bases from J, leaving 16 bases between. The CDR3 length is 14 residues. Germline CDR1 SQVTM, CDR2 ANQGSEA. CDR3 residues: CSVLTGGLNTEAFF. The CDR3 DNA reads TGCAGCGTCTTGACAGGAGGACTTAACACTGAAGCTTTCTTT.

This clonotype was seen ten or more times. The V call is TRBV18, the J call TRBJ1-1; D unresolved. The CDR3 has 14 residues. V was cut by 1 base and J by 1 base, with 7 bases left in between. Germline-derived CDR1 and CDR2 are KGHSH and LQKENI. The CDR3 loop reads CASSPLDKNTEAFF. In DNA form, the CDR3 reads TGTGCCAGCTCACCACTCGACAAGAACACTGAAGCTTTCTTT.

This chain joins TRBV5-1 and TRBJ2-2, with TRBD2 identical over 10 bases. V shed 0 bases and J 7 bases; nucleotides not matched to a gene: 6. This CDR3 is built from 16 residues. Germline CDR1 and CDR2: SGHRS and YFSETQ. CDR3 in DNA: TGCGCCAGCAGCTTGGAGGCTAGCGGGAGCGGCGGGGAGCTGTTTTTT. As protein: CASSLEASGSGGELFF.

The gene calls are TRBV25-1 and TRBJ2-2; D not certain. The CDR3 runs 14 residues. Per germline, CDR1 MGHDK and CDR2 SYGVNS. The ends were cut back, 5 bases at V and 0 bases at J, with 7 bases in the middle. CDR3 coding DNA: TGTGCCAGCAGTCGAAGGGCGAACACCGGGGAGCTGTTTTTT. It encodes CASSRRANTGELFF.

This clonotype was seen a handful of times. Possible read error: a much larger clone is one base away. The genes are TRBV2 and TRBJ2-2; 9 bases are a match to TRBD2. V lost 5 bases to trimming and J lost 9 bases; unmatched junction nucleotides: 7. Germline V CDR1 and CDR2: SNHLY, FYNNEI. The CDR3 sequence is 14 residues long. The CDR3 region has the DNA TGTGCCAGCAGTCCCTATAGCGGGGGCAGGGAGCTGTTTTTT. Its protein is CASSPYSGGRELFF.

The genes are TRBV11-2 and TRBJ2-5; TRBD2 aligns across 7 bases. Germline CDR1 SGHAT, CDR2 FQNNGV. The V segment lost 5 bases and the J segment 0 bases; nucleotides outside the gene matches: 21. The length of the CDR3 is 20 residues. CDR3 in amino acids: CASSTWDGTPLAGHQETQYF. Here the CDR3 DNA reads TGTGCCAGCAGCACCTGGGACGGCACCCCTTTAGCGGGTCACCAAGAGACCCAGTACTTC.

The J gene is TRBJ2-7, the V gene TRBV4-1; weak D call: TRBD1 (6 bases). V lost 1 base to trimming and J lost 0 bases, with 10 bases between them. The CDR3 consists of 15 residues. Germline CDR1 reads MGHRA; CDR2 reads YSYEKL. CDR3 nucleotide sequence: TGCGCCAGCAGCCAAGTAACGGGACACTCCTACGAGCAGTACTTC. Protein sequence: CASSQVTGHSYEQYF.

Only a few counts were recorded for this clonotype. The genes are TRBV11-2 and TRBJ1-5; TRBD1 might be the D (6 bases). The germline CDR1 and CDR2 sequences are SGHAT and FQNNGV. The V end was cut by 10 bases, the J end by 2 bases, with 24 bases between. The CDR3 is 17 amino acids. The CDR3 region is CATNGQPGTGCNQPQHF. DNA for the CDR3: TGTGCCACAAACGGACAGCCCGGAACAGGGTGCAATCAGCCCCAGCATTTT.

This clonotype came up a few times. V gene TRBV13 combines with J gene TRBJ2-7, with 8 nucleotides matching TRBD2. Germline values: CDR1 PRHDT, CDR2 FYEKMQ (reference sequence). The CDR3 spans 18 residues. Losses at the gene ends were 0 bases for V and 0 bases for J; bases not matched to a gene: 10. The CDR3 DNA is TGTGCCAGCAGCTTAGGAGGAGTGGCGGGAGGCACCTCCTACGAGCAGTACTTC. Its protein is CASSLGGVAGGTSYEQYF.

There are many counts of this clonotype. V is TRBV24-1 and J is TRBJ2-2; TRBD2 matches 13 bases. Germline CDR1 reads KGHDR; CDR2 reads SFDVKD. This CDR3 contains 19 residues. V was clipped by 1 base and J by 0 bases; unmatched bases: 4. The CDR3 region is CATSDFMGLAGSNTGELFF. The CDR3 coding sequence is TGTGCCACCAGTGATTTTATGGGACTAGCGGGATCGAACACCGGGGAGCTGTTTTTT.

The gene calls are TRBV11-3 and TRBJ1-2; a weak D match, TRBD1 (6 bases). The V gene's germline CDR1 is SGHNT and CDR2 YENEEA. The CDR3 contains 15 residues. V was trimmed by 3 bases and J by 4 bases, leaving 15 bases between them. The CDR3 protein is CASSLGGGLVYGYTF. The CDR3 nucleotides are TGTGCCAGCAGCTTGGGGGGGGGGCTCGTCTATGGCTACACCTTC.

This clonotype was counted a single time. The gene calls are TRBV5-6 and TRBJ2-7; possible D gene TRBD1, 7 bases. The CDR3 sequence is 13 residues long. The V gene lost 6 bases and the J gene lost 1 base, with 11 bases spanning the gap. Germline V lookup: CDR1 SGHDT, CDR2 YYEEEE. CDR3 sequence: CASKSGGSYEQYF. Here the CDR3 DNA reads TGTGCCAGCAAGTCAGGGGGGTCCTACGAGCAGTACTTC.

In this sample, this clonotype turned up a few times. The CDR3 sequence is CASSGRSGANSPLHF. CDR3 in DNA: TGCGCCAGCAGCGGCCGGTCAGGGGCTAATTCACCCCTCCACTTT. The V gene is TRBV5-1, the J gene TRBJ1-6, with a weak D call TRBD1 (6 bases). CDR1 SGHRS and CDR2 YFSETQ come from the germline V gene. Deletions cut 4 bases from V and 6 bases from J, with 14 bases between. This CDR3 is built from 15 residues.

The V and J genes are TRBV5-1 and TRBJ2-5; 12 nucleotides agree with TRBD2. The V gene end was trimmed by 2 bases and the J gene end by 4 bases; junction bases not matched to a gene: 9. The CDR3 contains 17 residues. From germline, CDR1 is SGHRS and CDR2 YFSETQ. The CDR3 region has the DNA TGCGCCAGCAGCTTATCGACTAGCGGGAGAGGGATAGAGACCCAGTACTTC. Translating it yields CASSLSTSGRGIETQYF. Full variable domain (missing parts from reference TRBV5-1 and TRBJ2-5): KAGVTQTPRYLIKTRGQQVTLSCSPISGHRSVSWYQQTPGQGLQFLFEYFSETQRNKGNFPGRFSGRQFSNSRSEMNVSTLELGDSALYLCASSLSTSGRGIETQYFGPGTRLLVL.